These T cell receptor beta chains were read from a single sample in a study of identical twins' blood T cells. Each CDR3 protein gets one entry after TCRdb re-called the 5' RACE reads with MiXCR. The table lists hundreds of thousands of distinct CDR3 sequences, over 25% of them singletons. The specimen was PBMCs. The receptors derive from a woman between 18 and 55 years old in good health. CDR3s include the opening cysteine and the closing phenylalanine or tryptophan. The D gene is left open where the match is weak. Only some rows state a clone size, as once, few, many or a class for expanded clones.

J	V	size	D	DNA	CDR3
TRBJ2-2	TRBV13	.	.	TGTGCCAGCAGCCCCCGGTCCCTTATCAACACCGGGGAGCTGTTTTTT	CASSPRSLINTGELFF
TRBJ2-7	TRBV20-1	.	TRBD2	TGCAGTGCCACGACTAGCGGATACTCCTACGAGCAGTACTTC	CSATTSGYSYEQYF
TRBJ1-1	TRBV5-1	.	.	TGCGCCAGCAGCGCCTCCACAGGTGCCGGTGAAGCTTTCTTT	CASSASTGAGEAFF
TRBJ1-5	TRBV5-1	.	.	TGCGCCAGCAGCTCGTCACCGGGACCTAGCAATCAGCCCCAGCATTTT	CASSSSPGPSNQPQHF
TRBJ2-3	TRBV6-1	.	.	TGTGCCAGCAGGGGGACTCGTGGTGGGACGCAGTATTTT	CASRGTRGGTQYF
TRBJ1-1	TRBV9	.	.	TGTGCCAGCAGCGTATTGGACAGCTTCCCAAAAGCTTTCTTT	CASSVLDSFPKAFF
TRBJ1-5	TRBV20-1	.	.	TGCAGTGGTCGGGGTGGTAATCAGCCCCAGCATTTT	CSGRGGNQPQHF
TRBJ1-1	TRBV3-1	once	.	TGTGACAGCAGCCAAACCCCTCGGGGGGTTTTGGCTTTCTTT	CDSSQTPRGVLAFF
TRBJ2-7	TRBV6-6	few	.	TGTGCCAGCAGTTACACGCGACAGGACTACGAGCAGTACTTC	CASSYTRQDYEQYF
TRBJ1-1	TRBV20-1	few	TRBD1	TGCAGTGCTCCCATGATGGACAGGGACACTGAAGCTTTCTTT	CSAPMMDRDTEAFF
TRBJ2-7	TRBV2	few	.	TGTGCCAGCAGATTACAGGGTTACGAGCAGTACTTC	CASRLQGYEQYF
TRBJ2-5	TRBV2	few	.	TGTGCCAGCAGTCCGAGCCGGGGGACTGAGGAGACCCAGTACTTC	CASSPSRGTEETQYF
TRBJ2-1	TRBV11-2	.	.	TGTGCCAGCAGCTTCGGACTGATTTTGGGTGAGCAGTTCTTC	CASSFGLILGEQFF
TRBJ1-2	TRBV5-1	.	TRBD1	TGCGCCAGCAGCTTGGCCAGGACAGGGTTCGACTATGGCTACACCTTC	CASSLARTGFDYGYTF
TRBJ1-6	TRBV20-1	few	TRBD1	TGCAGTGCTAGGGAGACAGGGTATTCACCCCTCCACTTT	CSARETGYSPLHF
TRBJ1-1	TRBV20-1	many	.	TGCAGTGCTAAAACCCCCTCGTGGGGAGGTGAAGCTTTCTTT	CSAKTPSWGGEAFF
TRBJ2-3	TRBV12-3/TRBV12-4	.	TRBD2	TGTGCCAGCACGCGGGAGGGGACAGATACGCAGTATTTT	CASTREGTDTQYF
TRBJ2-2	TRBV5-1	few	TRBD2	TGCGCCAGCGGGCCTAGCGGTAACACCGGGGAGCTGTTTTTT	CASGPSGNTGELFF
TRBJ1-2	TRBV19	few	.	TGTGCCAGTTTCGGCGTCAACCGAGGAACTAACTATGGCTACACCTTC	CASFGVNRGTNYGYTF
TRBJ2-7	TRBV20-1	.	.	TGCAGTGCTAGAATCCAGCGGTACGAGCAGTACTTC	CSARIQRYEQYF
TRBJ1-2	TRBV25-1	.	.	TGTGCCAGCAGTGAGTGGTCCGATTCTTTCTATGGCTACACCTTC	CASSEWSDSFYGYTF
TRBJ1-2	TRBV12-3/TRBV12-4	many	.	TGTGCCAGCAGTTTAGGGACTTTATCTGGCTACACCTTC	CASSLGTLSGYTF
TRBJ1-3	TRBV7-9	few	.	TGTGCCAGCAGCTCGCAGGGTAAAGAGGACACCATATATTTT	CASSSQGKEDTIYF
TRBJ1-5	TRBV6-1	.	.	TGTGCCAGCAGTACTATCCAGGGGTGGAATCAGCCCCAGCATTTT	CASSTIQGWNQPQHF
TRBJ1-1	TRBV4-3	.	.	TGCGCCAGCAGCCAAGAGAGGGCATTGAACACTGAAGCTTTCTTT	CASSQERALNTEAFF
TRBJ1-2	TRBV10-2	.	.	TGCGCCAGCAGTGAGTTAAAACGAGGGGGCTACACCTTC	CASSELKRGGYTF
TRBJ1-1	TRBV20-1	few	.	TGCGGAGTGAGAGTTGGAGGCTCTGAAGCTTTCTTT	CGVRVGGSEAFF
TRBJ1-6	TRBV5-6	.	TRBD1	TGTGCCAGCAGCTACGGACAGGTCAATTCACCCCTCCACTTT	CASSYGQVNSPLHF
TRBJ1-5	TRBV15	many	.	TGTGCCACCAAAGACAGCAATAATCAGCCCCAGCATTTT	CATKDSNNQPQHF
TRBJ1-1	TRBV6-5	.	.	TGTGCCGTATGGGGGAACACTGAAGCTTTCTTT	CAVWGNTEAFF
TRBJ1-3	TRBV9	.	.	TGTGCCAGCAGCCAGAAAAACGCCATATATTTT	CASSQKNAIYF
TRBJ1-5	TRBV6-6	.	.	TGTGCCAGCAGTTACACGGCGGGTCAGCCCCAGCATTTT	CASSYTAGQPQHF
TRBJ2-3	TRBV12-3/TRBV12-4	few	TRBD2	TGTGCCAGCAGTCCGACTAGCGGGAGGACCCCATCTACGCAGTATTTT	CASSPTSGRTPSTQYF
TRBJ1-1	TRBV29-1	few	.	TGCAGCGTCCGAGGGCTAAGGGACACTGAAGCTTTCTTT	CSVRGLRDTEAFF
TRBJ1-1	TRBV9	.	.	TGTGCCAGCAACTGGAGGGGGACCACTGAAGCTTTCTTT	CASNWRGTTEAFF
TRBJ2-7	TRBV3-1	.	.	TGTGCCAGCAGACAATCATGGCAGGGACCGTACGAGCAGTACTTC	CASRQSWQGPYEQYF
TRBJ2-1	TRBV7-7	many	.	TGTGCCAGCAGCTCGACTCGTGGCAATGAGCAGTTCTTC	CASSSTRGNEQFF
TRBJ1-1	TRBV3-1	few	.	TGTGCCAGCAGCGTCGGACACCAGAACACTGAAGCTTTCTTT	CASSVGHQNTEAFF
TRBJ1-4	TRBV14	.	.	TGTGCCAGCAGCCAAGATATGGGGAATGAAAAACTGTTTTTT	CASSQDMGNEKLFF
TRBJ2-2	TRBV29-1	once	.	TGCAGCGTTGGCCAGGTGCGAACCGGGGAGCTGTTTTTT	CSVGQVRTGELFF
TRBJ2-2	TRBV20-1	.	.	TGCAGTGCTAGACTTAAGGGGGAGCTGTTTTTT	CSARLKGELFF
TRBJ1-1	TRBV29-1	.	.	TGCATCGTGCACAGGGTGAACACTGAAGCTTTCTTT	CIVHRVNTEAFF
TRBJ2-2	TRBV27	.	.	TGTGCCAGCAGTTTAGGAGGGCCCCGGCGGGGGGAGCTGTTTTTT	CASSLGGPRRGELFF
TRBJ2-1	TRBV9	.	.	TGTGCCAGCAGCGTAGGCCACAGGCAGGGGCTAGACAATGAGCAGTTCTTC	CASSVGHRQGLDNEQFF
TRBJ1-1	TRBV11-2	.	.	TGTGCCATCAGCTTCGGGACATCTACTGAAGCTTTCTTT	CAISFGTSTEAFF
TRBJ1-2	TRBV7-9	.	.	TGTGCCAGCAGCAAAACCGGGACCCTTATTGGCTACACCTTC	CASSKTGTLIGYTF
TRBJ2-2	TRBV25-1	.	.	TGTGCCAGCAGTGAAAGAATCAACACCGGGGAGCTGTTTTTT	CASSERINTGELFF
TRBJ1-3	TRBV3-1	.	TRBD1	TGTGCCAGCAGAGGGACAGAAGACACCATATATTTT	CASRGTEDTIYF
TRBJ1-6	TRBV2	.	.	TGTGCCAGCAGTGAAGCTATCAACTCCTATAATTCACCCCTCCACTTT	CASSEAINSYNSPLHF
TRBJ1-3	TRBV5-1	.	.	TGCGCCAGCAGCTTGGGTACGGGGGAGAGCTCTGGAGACACCATATATTTT	CASSLGTGESSGDTIYF
TRBJ2-3	TRBV7-9	.	.	TGTGCCAGCAGCCATCCAGGGAGCACAGATACGCAGTATTTT	CASSHPGSTDTQYF
TRBJ1-2	TRBV6-2/TRBV6-3	many	.	TGTGCCAGCAGTTGGGTCGCGGATGGCTACACCTTC	CASSWVADGYTF
TRBJ2-3	TRBV4-3	few	TRBD2	TGCGCCAGCAGCCAGTTTCTAGCGGGAGTGGGAGATACGCAGTATTTT	CASSQFLAGVGDTQYF
TRBJ1-5	TRBV19	many	.	TGTGCCAGTAGTATAGCGTCGAGAAATCAGCCCCAGCATTTT	CASSIASRNQPQHF
TRBJ1-6	TRBV6-2/TRBV6-3	few	TRBD1	TGTGCCAGCAGTTTGGACAGGGCTTCACCCCTCCACTTT	CASSLDRASPLHF
TRBJ2-2	TRBV4-3	.	.	TGCGCCAGCAGCCAAATTATACCAGGGGTCCCGAGCACCGGGGAGCTGTTTTTT	CASSQIIPGVPSTGELFF
TRBJ2-2	TRBV29-1	few	.	TGCAGCGTTGAACTGTGGGCCGGGGAGCTGTTTTTT	CSVELWAGELFF
TRBJ2-3	TRBV5-4	many	TRBD2	TGTGCCAGCAGCTTGTCGGGGAGGGGCACAGATACGCAGTATTTT	CASSLSGRGTDTQYF
TRBJ1-4	TRBV18	.	.	TGTGCCGGCTCACTCCGGGACCCAATAGATACAACTAATGAAAAACTGTTTTTT	CAGSLRDPIDTTNEKLFF
TRBJ1-1	TRBV20-1	many	TRBD1	TGCAGTGCTAGGGGACAGGTTATCACTGAAGCTTTCTTT	CSARGQVITEAFF